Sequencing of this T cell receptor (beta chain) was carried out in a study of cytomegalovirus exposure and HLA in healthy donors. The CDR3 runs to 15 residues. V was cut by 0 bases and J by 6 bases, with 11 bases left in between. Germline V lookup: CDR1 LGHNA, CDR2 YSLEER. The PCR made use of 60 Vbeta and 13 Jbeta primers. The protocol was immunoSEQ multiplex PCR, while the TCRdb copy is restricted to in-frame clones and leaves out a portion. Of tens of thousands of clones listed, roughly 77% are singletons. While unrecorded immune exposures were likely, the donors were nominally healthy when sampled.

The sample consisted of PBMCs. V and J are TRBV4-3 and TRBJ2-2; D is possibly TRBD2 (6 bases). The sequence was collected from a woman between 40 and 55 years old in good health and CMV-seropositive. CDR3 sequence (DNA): TGCGCCAGCAGCCAAGAGACGGGAGTCTCCGGGGAGCTGTTTTTT. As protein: CASSQETGVSGELFF.